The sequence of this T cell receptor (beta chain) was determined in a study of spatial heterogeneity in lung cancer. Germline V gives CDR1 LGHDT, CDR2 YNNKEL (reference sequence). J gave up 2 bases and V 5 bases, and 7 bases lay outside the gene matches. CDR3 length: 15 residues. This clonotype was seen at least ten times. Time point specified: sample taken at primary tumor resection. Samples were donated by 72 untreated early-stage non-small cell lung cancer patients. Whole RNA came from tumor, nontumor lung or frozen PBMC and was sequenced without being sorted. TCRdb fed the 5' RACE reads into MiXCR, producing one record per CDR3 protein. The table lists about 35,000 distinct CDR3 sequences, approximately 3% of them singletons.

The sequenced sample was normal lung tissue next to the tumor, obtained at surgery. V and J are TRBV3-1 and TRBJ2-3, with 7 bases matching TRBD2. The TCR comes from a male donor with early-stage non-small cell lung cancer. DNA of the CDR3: TGTGCCAGCAGCACGAGCGGGATTCCCACAGATACGCAGTATTTT. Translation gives CASSTSGIPTDTQYF.